Detailed here is one T cell receptor (beta chain). Antigen unknown. The germline V gene has CDR1 LNHDA and CDR2 SQIVND (reference sequence). The CDR3 spans 15 residues. V dropped 1 base and J dropped 5 bases, with 14 bases sitting between them. The sample comes from a study of T cells in localized non-small cell lung cancer. Study-wide results and caveats: The study found T cell clonality highest in uninvolved adjacent lung, above tumor.

Assay used: immunoSEQ multiplex PCR; TCRdb lists only in-frame clones, some missing. Counted here are about 70,000 clones, 80% to 90% occurring once; the ten biggest clones make up 21%. The receptor was derived from a male donor at least 60 years old with stage III squamous cell lung carcinoma. This specimen consisted of peripheral blood, obtained before any cancer treatment. The chain joins TRBV19 to TRBJ1-1; no reliable D call. The CDR3 nucleotides are TGTGCCAGTAGTATAGGGAAGGGCCGAGGGACTGAAGCTTTCTTT. Residues: CASSIGKGRGTEAFF.